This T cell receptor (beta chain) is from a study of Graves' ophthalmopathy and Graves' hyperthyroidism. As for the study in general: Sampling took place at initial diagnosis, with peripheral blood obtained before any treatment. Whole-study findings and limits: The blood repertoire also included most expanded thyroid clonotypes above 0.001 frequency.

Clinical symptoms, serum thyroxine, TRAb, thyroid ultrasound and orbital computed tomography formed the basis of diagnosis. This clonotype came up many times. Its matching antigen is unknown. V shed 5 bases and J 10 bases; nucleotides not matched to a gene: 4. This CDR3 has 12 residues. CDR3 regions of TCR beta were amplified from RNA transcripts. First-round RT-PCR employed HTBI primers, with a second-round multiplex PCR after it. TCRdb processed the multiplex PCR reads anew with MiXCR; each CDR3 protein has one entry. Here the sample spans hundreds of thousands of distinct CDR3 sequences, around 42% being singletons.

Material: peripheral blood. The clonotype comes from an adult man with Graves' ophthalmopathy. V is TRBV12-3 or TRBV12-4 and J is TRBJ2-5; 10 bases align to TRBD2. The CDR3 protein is CASSLGTSDQYF. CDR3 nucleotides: TGTGCCAGCAGTCTCGGGACTAGCGACCAGTACTTC.